These 28 T cell receptor beta chains share one sample of origin, sequenced in a study of OX40 agonist ivuxolimab in advanced cancers. Measured with immunoSEQ multiplex PCR; TCRdb has only the in-frame clones, and not every one. The sample holds nearly 80,000 clones, almost 85% seen once. Specimen: CD4+ or CD8+ T cells sorted from blood, collected in a trial of the OX40 agonist ivuxolimab. These receptors all stem from an adult with an advanced solid tumor such as melanoma, head and neck, liver or kidney cancer.

V and J are TRBV7-6 and TRBJ2-3; D call uncertain. This CDR3 contains 12 residues. Germline V gene data show CDR1 as SGHVS and CDR2 as FNYEAQ. Trimming took off 4 bases at V and 6 bases at J, with 8 bases between the two ends. CDR3 nucleotide sequence: TGTGCCAGCAGCTCCCGACCTGATACGCAGTATTTT. Protein product: CASSSRPDTQYF.

The CDR3 sequence is CSVDGAGGQGQTQYF. The DNA of the CDR3 is TGCAGCGTTGACGGGGCCGGAGGACAGGGACAGACCCAGTACTTC. The chain couples TRBV29-1 to TRBJ2-5; 8 bases fit TRBD1. From germline, CDR1 is SQVTM and CDR2 ANQGSEA. This CDR3 has 15 residues. The trim removed 3 bases at V and 6 bases at J, leaving 12 bases unmatched.

The chain carries TRBV15 and TRBJ2-1; 11 nucleotides align to TRBD2. This CDR3 region has 16 residues. CDR1 and CDR2 (germline): LNHNV, YYDKDF (reference sequence). Trimming took 3 bases from V and 4 from J; bases not matched to a gene: 5. CDR3 amino acids: CATSRALAGGYNEQFF. The CDR3 region has the DNA TGTGCCACCAGCAGGGCCCTAGCGGGAGGATACAATGAGCAGTTCTTC.

This chain links TRBV5-5 with TRBJ2-7; a possible D gene is TRBD1 (6 bases). Looked up from germline, CDR1 is SGHKS and CDR2 is YYEKEE (reference sequence). This CDR3 is 15 amino acids long. V lost 2 bases to trimming and J lost 0 bases, with 12 bases between them. The CDR3, as DNA: TGTGCCAGCAGCTTAGGGACACTGATCTCCTACGAGCAGTACTTC. Translation: CASSLGTLISYEQYF.

V is TRBV6-1 and J is TRBJ2-1; D is unresolved. Looked up from germline, CDR1 is MNHNS and CDR2 is SASEGT. Trimming pared 1 base from V and 3 bases from J, leaving 13 bases between. The CDR3 is made up of 16 amino acids. The CDR3 bases are TGTGCCAGCAGTGAAGTGACCTCAGGATTCTACAATGAGCAGTTCTTC. It encodes CASSEVTSGFYNEQFF.

The chain recombines TRBV18 with TRBJ1-2; D call uncertain. V dropped 1 base and J dropped 7 bases, with 13 bases sitting between them. Germline values: CDR1 KGHSH, CDR2 LQKENI. The length of the CDR3 is 14 residues. CDR3 region: CASSPREGTGGYTF. Written as DNA, the CDR3 is TGTGCCAGCTCACCACGAGAAGGTACTGGTGGCTACACCTTC. Looking up the rest from reference TRBV18 and TRBJ1-2 gives the full variable domain: NAGVMQNPRHLVRRRGQEARLRCSPMKGHSHVYWYRQLPEEGLKFMVYLQKENIIDESGMPKERFSAEFPKEGPSILRIQQVVRGDSAAYFCASSPREGTGGYTFGSGTRLTVV.

The sample holds one count of this clone. The chain is built from TRBV19 and TRBJ2-3, with D maybe TRBD2 (5 bases). Germline V gene sequence: CDR1 LNHDA, CDR2 SQIVND (reference sequence). V was cut by 7 bases and J by 2 bases, with 13 bases left in between. The CDR3 covers 14 residues. In DNA, the CDR3 is TGTGCCAGTACGGAAGGACTTAACACAGATACGCAGTATTTT. Translation gives CASTEGLNTDTQYF.

The chain couples TRBV28 to TRBJ1-2, with D hard to call. Germline values: CDR1 MDHEN, CDR2 SYDVKM. Trimming cost V 3 bases and J 11 bases, with 13 bases left between them. The CDR3 is made up of 12 amino acids. The CDR3 DNA reads TGTGCCAGCAGTTTTGGGTCCCGAAGTTACACCTTC. It translates to CASSFGSRSYTF.

The chain joins TRBV5-5 to TRBJ1-4, with D unresolved. Trimming removed 5 bases from V and 1 base from J, with 12 bases in between. From germline, CDR1 is SGHKS and CDR2 YYEKEE (reference sequence). This CDR3 is built from 15 residues. CDR3 coding DNA: TGTGCCAGCAGTTTTCGGCGACAAACTAATGAAAAACTGTTTTTT. This sequence encodes CASSFRRQTNEKLFF.

The genes are TRBV5-4 and TRBJ2-7; possibly TRBD1 for D (8 bases). With 1 base removed from V and 6 bases from J, the gap between germline ends came to 14 bases. The CDR3 runs 14 residues. Germline assignment: CDR1 SGHNT and CDR2 YYREEE (reference sequence). CDR3 sequence: CASSLNRGGSEQYF. The CDR3 DNA sequence: TGTGCCAGCAGCTTGAACAGGGGGGGTTCCGAGCAGTACTTC.

The chain recombines TRBV19 with TRBJ1-5, with D tentatively TRBD1 (5 bases). Trimming took off 6 bases at V and 2 bases at J, with 8 bases between the two ends. Germline V gene data show CDR1 as LNHDA and CDR2 as SQIVND (reference sequence). The CDR3 consists of 13 residues. The CDR3 region is CASSRTRNQPQHF. CDR3 nucleotides: TGTGCCAGTAGCCGGACACGCAATCAGCCCCAGCATTTT. The full variable domain, rest sourced from reference TRBV19 and TRBJ1-5, is DGGITQSPKYLFRKEGQNVTLSCEQNLNHDAMYWYRQDPGQGLRLIYYSQIVNDFQKGDIAEGYSVSREKKESFPLTVTSAQKNPTAFYLCASSRTRNQPQHFGDGTRLSIL.

The chain couples TRBV10-2 to TRBJ2-7; 8 nucleotides line up with TRBD2. V shed 6 bases, J shed 5 bases, and the junction held 6 bases outside the gene matches. This CDR3 has 13 amino acids. Germline CDR1 and CDR2: WSHSY and SAAADI. The CDR3 DNA follows: TGCGCCAGCAGCGCCCGGGAGGGCCACGAGCAGTACTTC. Its translation: CASSAREGHEQYF.

The genes are TRBV9 and TRBJ2-7; 11 nucleotides align to TRBD2. CDR3 length: 16 residues. The V gene's germline CDR1 is SGDLS and CDR2 YYNGEE. V gave up 3 bases and J gave up 2 bases; unmatched junction bases: 7. The CDR3 coding sequence is TGTGCCAGCAGCGCATTTCTTAGCGGGGGGGCCTACGAGCAGTACTTC. This translates into CASSAFLSGGAYEQYF.

DNA of the CDR3: TGTGCCAGCAGCTTACAGTGGTGGGCAGGGACTAACTATGGCTACACCTTC. Its protein product is CASSLQWWAGTNYGYTF. V usage is TRBV7-2 and J usage is TRBJ1-2, with D perhaps matching TRBD1 (5 bases). Germline V gene sequence: CDR1 SGHTA, CDR2 FQGNSA. Trimming cost V 2 bases and J 0 bases, with 16 bases left between them. This CDR3 has 17 residues.

This chain links TRBV28 with TRBJ1-2; 7 bases match TRBD1. This CDR3 comprises 12 residues. Germline CDR1 and CDR2: MDHEN and SYDVKM. The CDR3 DNA reads as TGTGCGGGACAGAGAGCTAACTATGGCTACACCTTC. It specifies CAGQRANYGYTF.

The chain carries TRBV6-1 and TRBJ1-5; D is uncertain. The CDR3 has 15 residues. Trimming left V 1 base short and J 6 bases short, with 13 bases between. Germline CDR1 MNHNS, CDR2 SASEGT. The CDR3 loop is CASSEGLEGGQPQHF. As DNA, the CDR3 is TGTGCCAGCAGTGAAGGTTTAGAGGGCGGTCAGCCCCAGCATTTT.

The J gene is TRBJ2-1, the V gene TRBV2; D is unresolved. Trimming removed 4 bases at V and 0 bases at J, with 7 bases between. The CDR3 consists of 14 residues. Germline-derived CDR1 and CDR2 are SNHLY and FYNNEI. The CDR3 nucleotides read TGTGCCAGCAGTGGGCAGGTCTCCTACAATGAGCAGTTCTTC. Residues: CASSGQVSYNEQFF. Variable domain in full (rest from reference TRBV2 and TRBJ2-1): EPEVTQTPSHQVTQMGQEVILRCVPISNHLYFYWYRQILGQKVEFLVSFYNNEISEKSEIFDDQFSVERPDGSNFTLKIRSTKLEDSAMYFCASSGQVSYNEQFFGPGTRLTVL.

V is TRBV7-7 and J is TRBJ1-4; 12 bases align to TRBD1. This CDR3 has 18 residues. The trim removed 5 bases at V and 5 bases at J, leaving 12 bases unmatched. Germline CDR1 is SSHAT and CDR2 is FNYEAQ (reference sequence). In DNA form, the CDR3 reads TGTGCCAGCAGCCCGATTCTGGGACAGGGGGCCGACAATGAAAAACTGTTTTTT. This gives the protein CASSPILGQGADNEKLFF.

The chain joins TRBV6-8 to TRBJ2-7; tentatively, D is TRBD1 (5 bases). Germline CDR1 MNHGY, CDR2 SAAAGT. This CDR3 region has 11 residues. V dropped 8 bases and J dropped 3 bases, with 8 bases sitting between them. For the CDR3, the DNA is TGTGCCAGCGGCCAGGGCTACGAGCAGTACTTC. It is translated as CASGQGYEQYF.

The chain recombines TRBV6-5 with TRBJ1-1; D not resolved. The V and J ends lost 1 base and 4 bases respectively, with 4 bases between them. The germline CDR1 and CDR2 sequences are MNHEY and SVGAGI. This CDR3 has 12 amino acids. The CDR3 nucleotides read TGTGCCAGCAGTTACTGGGTCACTGAAGCTTTCTTT. Encoded protein: CASSYWVTEAFF.

V gene TRBV10-3 combines with J gene TRBJ2-5, with 9 bases identical to TRBD2. Trimming took 2 bases from V and 3 from J; bases not matched to a gene: 10. The CDR3 totals 17 residues. Germline CDR1 is ENHRY and CDR2 is SYGVKD. The CDR3 region is CAISEPIRGGGEETQYF. The CDR3 DNA reads TGTGCCATCAGTGAGCCGATCCGCGGGGGGGGTGAAGAGACCCAGTACTTC.

This chain joins TRBV5-6 and TRBJ2-1; a weak D match, TRBD2 (6 bases). V shed 4 bases and J shed 3 bases, with 20 bases lying between them. CDR1 and CDR2 (germline): SGHDT, YYEEEE. The CDR3 length is 17 residues. The CDR3 here is CASSASMGLILYNEQFF. The CDR3 DNA reads as TGTGCCAGCAGCGCATCCATGGGACTGATACTCTACAATGAGCAGTTCTTC.

The genes are TRBV13 and TRBJ2-1; D is ambiguous. The CDR3 has 11 amino acids. V was shortened by 5 bases and J by 8 bases, with 7 bases between the two germline ends. Germline CDR1 reads PRHDT; CDR2 reads FYEKMQ (reference sequence). CDR3 coding DNA: TGTGCCAGCAGCCCCCATTATGAGCAGTTCTTC. It codes for CASSPHYEQFF.

The CDR3: CASSHKGSTEAFF. The CDR3 nucleotides are TGTGCCAGCAGTCACAAGGGGAGCACTGAAGCTTTCTTT. This chain joins TRBV2 and TRBJ1-1; a weak D match, TRBD1 (5 bases). V was pared by 5 bases and J by 4 bases, with 11 bases between. This CDR3 contains 13 residues. Germline V CDR1 and CDR2: SNHLY, FYNNEI.

The rearrangement links TRBV9 to TRBJ2-5, with TRBD1 matching over 8 bases. Unmatched junction bases numbered 6, after V lost 3 bases and J lost 5 bases. This CDR3 has 14 amino acids. CDR1 and CDR2 (germline): SGDLS, YYNGEE. The CDR3 DNA reads as TGTGCCAGCAGCGAGACAGGGGTCCTCGAGACCCAGTACTTC. This sequence encodes CASSETGVLETQYF.

This chain connects TRBV7-2 to TRBJ2-1, with D maybe TRBD2 (5 bases). V lost 5 bases to trimming and J lost 6 bases, with 14 bases between them. Germline values: CDR1 SGHTA, CDR2 FQGNSA. The CDR3 sequence is 14 residues long. As DNA, the CDR3 is TGTGCCAGCAGCACCGGACTCATAGGCAATGAGCAGTTCTTC. Its translation is CASSTGLIGNEQFF.

This clone came up once. The CDR3 nucleotides read TGTGCCAGCAGCCTCCGGGACAGGGGTGACAATGAGCAGTTCTTC. Translation: CASSLRDRGDNEQFF. This rearrangement joins TRBV11-3 to TRBJ2-1; 10 bases agree with TRBD1. CDR1 and CDR2 (germline): SGHNT, YENEEA. There are 15 residues in the CDR3. The V segment lost 5 bases and the J segment 5 bases; nucleotides outside the gene matches: 6.

The gene calls are TRBV6-5 and TRBJ2-7; 7 bases map to TRBD1. Germline-derived CDR1 and CDR2 are MNHEY and SVGAGI. The CDR3 spans 15 residues. V dropped 6 bases and J dropped 0; count of bases not matched to a gene: 8. The CDR3 region is CASSRDSRSSYEQYF. The CDR3 DNA reads as TGTGCCAGCAGCCGGGACAGTCGAAGCTCCTACGAGCAGTACTTC.